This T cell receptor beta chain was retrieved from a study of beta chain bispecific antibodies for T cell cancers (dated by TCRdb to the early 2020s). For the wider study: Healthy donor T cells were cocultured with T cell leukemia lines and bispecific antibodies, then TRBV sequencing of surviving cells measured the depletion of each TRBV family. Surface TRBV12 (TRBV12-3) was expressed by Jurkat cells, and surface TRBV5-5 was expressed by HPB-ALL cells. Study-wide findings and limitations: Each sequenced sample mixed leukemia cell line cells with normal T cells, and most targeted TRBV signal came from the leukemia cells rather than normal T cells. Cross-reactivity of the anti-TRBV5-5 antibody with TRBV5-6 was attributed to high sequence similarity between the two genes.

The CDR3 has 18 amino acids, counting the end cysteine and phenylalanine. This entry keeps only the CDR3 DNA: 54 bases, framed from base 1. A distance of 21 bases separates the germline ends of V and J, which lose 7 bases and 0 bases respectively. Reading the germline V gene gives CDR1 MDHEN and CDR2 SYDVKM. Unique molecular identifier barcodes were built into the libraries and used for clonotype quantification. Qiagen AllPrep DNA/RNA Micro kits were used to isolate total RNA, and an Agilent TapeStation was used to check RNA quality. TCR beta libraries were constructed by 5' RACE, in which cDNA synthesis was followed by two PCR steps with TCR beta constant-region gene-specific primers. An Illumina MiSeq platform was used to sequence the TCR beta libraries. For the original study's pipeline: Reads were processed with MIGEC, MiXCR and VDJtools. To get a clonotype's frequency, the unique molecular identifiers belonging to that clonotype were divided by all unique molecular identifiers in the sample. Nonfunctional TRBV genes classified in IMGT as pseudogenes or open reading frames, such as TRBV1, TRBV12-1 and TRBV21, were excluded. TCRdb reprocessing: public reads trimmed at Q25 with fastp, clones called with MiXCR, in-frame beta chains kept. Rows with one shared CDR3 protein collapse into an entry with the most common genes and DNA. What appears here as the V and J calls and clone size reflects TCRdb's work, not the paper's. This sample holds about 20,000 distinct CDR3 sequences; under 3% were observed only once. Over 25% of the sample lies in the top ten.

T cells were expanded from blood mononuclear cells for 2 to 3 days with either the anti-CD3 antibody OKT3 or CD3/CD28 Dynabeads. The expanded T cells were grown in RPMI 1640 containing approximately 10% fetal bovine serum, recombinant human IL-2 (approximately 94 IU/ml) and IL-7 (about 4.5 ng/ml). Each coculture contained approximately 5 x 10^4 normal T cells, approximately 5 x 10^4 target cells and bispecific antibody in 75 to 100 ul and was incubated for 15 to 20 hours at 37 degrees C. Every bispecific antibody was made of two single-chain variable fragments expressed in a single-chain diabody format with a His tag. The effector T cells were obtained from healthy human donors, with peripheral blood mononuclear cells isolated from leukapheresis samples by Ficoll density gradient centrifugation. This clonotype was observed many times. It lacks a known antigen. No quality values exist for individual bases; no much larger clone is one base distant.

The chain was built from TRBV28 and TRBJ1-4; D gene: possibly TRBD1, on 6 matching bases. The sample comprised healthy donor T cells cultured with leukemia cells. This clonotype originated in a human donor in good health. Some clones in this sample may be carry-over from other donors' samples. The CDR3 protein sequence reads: CASTLRGARFATNEKLFF. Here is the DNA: TGTGCCAGCACCCTTAGGGGGGCCAGGTTCGCAACTAATGAAAAACTGTTTTTT.